A selection of T cell receptor beta chains follows, all from one sample in a study of graft-versus-host responses after intestinal transplantation. Their specific antigens are unknown. This table comes from immunoSEQ multiplex PCR, and its TCRdb copy is limited to in-frame clones, with some not included. Altogether approximately 99,000 clones are present, approximately 90% being singletons, with the ten largest covering around 0.067%. The material sequenced was unstimulated CD8+ T cells sorted from spleen or lymph node cells, taken before transplant. These receptors were obtained from a human donor who was the organ donor for an intestinal transplant. The CDR3 runs from the conserved cysteine through the conserved F or W. The D gene is left open where the match is weak. Some rows mark clone size as missing; the rest say once, few, many or name a class of expanded clone.

v_gene,j_gene,d_gene,abundance,CDR3aa,CDR3nt
TRBV5-4,TRBJ2-3,TRBD2,.,CASSLRVVASGGSSTDTQYF,TGTGCCAGCAGCTTGCGGGTGGTTGCTTCGGGGGGATCTAGCACAGATACGCAGTATTTT
TRBV10-1,TRBJ1-1,.,few,CASSQNFGTEAFF,TGCGCCAGCAGTCAAAACTTCGGCACTGAAGCTTTCTTT
TRBV28,TRBJ1-5,.,once,CASSLWAPGVSNQPQHF,TGTGCCAGCAGTTTATGGGCCCCGGGTGTAAGCAATCAGCCCCAGCATTTT
TRBV5-1,TRBJ2-3,.,.,CASSLETWDTQYF,TGCGCCAGCAGCTTGGAAACATGGGATACGCAGTATTTT
TRBV21-1,TRBJ2-2,.,.,CASSKEDRVNTGELFF,TGTGCCAGCAGCAAAGAAGACAGGGTAAACACCGGGGAGCTGTTTTTT
TRBV19,TRBJ2-3,TRBD2,once,CASSKLAGAGTDTQYF,TGTGCCAGTAGTAAGCTAGCGGGGGCCGGCACAGATACGCAGTATTTT
TRBV13,TRBJ1-1,.,.,CASSSRKMSTEAFF,TGTGCCAGCAGCTCGAGAAAAATGAGCACTGAAGCTTTCTTT
TRBV19,TRBJ1-5,TRBD1,.,CASSIFSTGGDQPQHF,TGTGCCAGTAGTATCTTTTCAACAGGGGGAGACCAGCCCCAGCATTTT
TRBV19,TRBJ1-2,TRBD1,.,CASSKQGNYGYTF,TGTGCCAGTAGTAAACAGGGGAACTATGGCTACACCTTC
TRBV27,TRBJ1-1,.,.,CASSPEGNTEAFF,TGTGCCAGCAGTCCAGAGGGGAACACTGAAGCTTTCTTT
TRBV7-9,TRBJ1-1,.,.,CASYPTAGGHTEAFF,TGTGCCAGCTATCCCACCGCCGGAGGCCACACTGAAGCTTTCTTT
TRBV18,TRBJ2-7,.,.,CASSPGTGLDYEQYF,TGTGCCAGCTCACCAGGTACGGGTTTAGACTACGAGCAGTACTTC
TRBV5-1,TRBJ2-1,TRBD2,.,CASSLSRTSGRSHYNEQFF,TGCGCCAGCAGCTTGTCCCGGACTAGCGGGAGATCCCATTACAATGAGCAGTTCTTC
TRBV9,TRBJ2-1,TRBD1,.,CASSVYRGGEQFF,TGTGCCAGCAGCGTCTACAGGGGTGGTGAGCAGTTCTTC
TRBV4-1,TRBJ2-1,.,.,CASSPLRGGPVNEQFF,TGCGCCAGCAGCCCCCTAAGGGGGGGGCCGGTCAATGAGCAGTTCTTC
TRBV4-1,TRBJ2-1,.,.,CASSQVMSEQFF,TGCGCCAGCAGCCAAGTCATGTCTGAGCAGTTCTTC
TRBV12-5,TRBJ1-4,.,.,CASGLGQTGINEKLFF,TGTGCTAGTGGTTTGGGCCAGACAGGAATAAATGAAAAACTGTTTTTT
TRBV9,TRBJ1-3,.,once,CASSAPRGSGNTIYF,TGTGCCAGCAGCGCCCCTCGGGGCTCTGGAAACACCATATATTTT
TRBV6-5,TRBJ1-5,TRBD1,.,CASSWGQGSNQPQHF,TGTGCCAGCAGTTGGGGACAGGGAAGCAATCAGCCCCAGCATTTT
TRBV5-1,TRBJ2-1,.,.,CASSSDGQNLNEQFF,TGCGCCAGCAGCTCGGATGGACAGAACCTAAATGAGCAGTTCTTC
TRBV2,TRBJ2-1,TRBD2,.,CASRGLAYNEQFF,TGTGCCAGCAGAGGACTAGCGTACAATGAGCAGTTCTTC
TRBV11-2,TRBJ2-2,.,.,CASSSQGITTNTGELFF,TGTGCCAGCAGCTCCCAGGGGATTACTACGAACACCGGGGAGCTGTTTTTT
TRBV21-1,TRBJ2-1,.,.,CASESKAGRGNEQFF,TGTGCCAGCGAGTCAAAAGCGGGAAGGGGCAATGAGCAGTTCTTC
TRBV27,TRBJ2-3,TRBD2,.,CASRSGLAVDTQYF,TGTGCCAGCAGGTCGGGACTAGCGGTAGATACGCAGTATTTT
TRBV29-1,TRBJ2-7,.,.,CSVEDLSGTGLAGEQYF,TGCAGCGTTGAAGACCTTTCCGGGACAGGGCTAGCGGGCGAGCAGTACTTC
TRBV28,TRBJ2-3,.,.,CAIHRADTQYF,TGTGCCATCCACAGGGCAGATACGCAGTATTTT
TRBV7-9,TRBJ2-3,.,.,CASSLDLVTQYF,TGTGCCAGCAGCTTAGACCTAGTGACGCAGTATTTT
TRBV7-8,TRBJ1-1,.,.,CASSLGLTEAFF,TGTGCCAGCAGCTTGGGACTCACTGAAGCTTTCTTT
TRBV14,TRBJ1-5,.,.,CASSQPGPQHF,TGTGCCAGCAGCCAACCGGGGCCCCAGCATTTT
TRBV20-1,TRBJ2-3,.,.,CSASFGDTQYF,TGCAGTGCTTCCTTCGGGGATACGCAGTATTTT